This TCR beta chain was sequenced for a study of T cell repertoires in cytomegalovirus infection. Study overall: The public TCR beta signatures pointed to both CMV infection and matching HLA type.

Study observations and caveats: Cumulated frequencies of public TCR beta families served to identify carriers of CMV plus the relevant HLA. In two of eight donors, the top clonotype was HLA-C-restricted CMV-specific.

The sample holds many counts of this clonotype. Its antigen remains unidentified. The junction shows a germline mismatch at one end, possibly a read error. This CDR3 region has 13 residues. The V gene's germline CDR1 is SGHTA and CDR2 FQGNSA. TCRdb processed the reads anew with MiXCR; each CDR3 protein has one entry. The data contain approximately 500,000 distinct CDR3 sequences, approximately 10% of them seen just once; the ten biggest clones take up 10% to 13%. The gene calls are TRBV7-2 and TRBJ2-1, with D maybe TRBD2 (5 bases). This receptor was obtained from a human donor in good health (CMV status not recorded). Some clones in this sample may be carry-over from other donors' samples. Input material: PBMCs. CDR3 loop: CASSLYAGEDPIF. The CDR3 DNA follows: TGTGCCAGCAGCTTATACGCCGGGGAAGACCCGATCTTC.